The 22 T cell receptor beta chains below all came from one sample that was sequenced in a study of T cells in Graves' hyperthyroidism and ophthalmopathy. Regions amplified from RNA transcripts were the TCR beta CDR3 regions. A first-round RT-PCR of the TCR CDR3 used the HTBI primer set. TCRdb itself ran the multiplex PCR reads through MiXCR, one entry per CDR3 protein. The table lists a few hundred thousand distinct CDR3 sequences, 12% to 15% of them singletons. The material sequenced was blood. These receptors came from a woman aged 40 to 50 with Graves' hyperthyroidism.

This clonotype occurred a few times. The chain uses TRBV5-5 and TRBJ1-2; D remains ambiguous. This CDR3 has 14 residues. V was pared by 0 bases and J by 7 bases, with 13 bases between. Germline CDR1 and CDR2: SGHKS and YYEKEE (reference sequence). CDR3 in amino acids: CASSLDGLNSGYTF. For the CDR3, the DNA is TGTGCCAGCAGCTTGGACGGGTTGAATAGTGGCTACACCTTC.

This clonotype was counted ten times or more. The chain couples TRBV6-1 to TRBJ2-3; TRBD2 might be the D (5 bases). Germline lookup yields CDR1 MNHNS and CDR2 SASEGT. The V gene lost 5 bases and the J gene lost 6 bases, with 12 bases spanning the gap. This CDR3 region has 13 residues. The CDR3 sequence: CASSTGEIDTQYF. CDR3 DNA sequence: TGTGCCAGCAGTACTGGGGAGATCGATACGCAGTATTTT.

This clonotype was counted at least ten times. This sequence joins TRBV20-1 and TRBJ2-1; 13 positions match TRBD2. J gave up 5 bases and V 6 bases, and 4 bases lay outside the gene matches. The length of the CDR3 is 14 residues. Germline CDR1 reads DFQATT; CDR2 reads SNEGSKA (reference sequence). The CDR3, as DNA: TGCAGTGCAACTAGCGGGAGGGCGGACAATGAGCAGTTCTTC. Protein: CSATSGRADNEQFF.

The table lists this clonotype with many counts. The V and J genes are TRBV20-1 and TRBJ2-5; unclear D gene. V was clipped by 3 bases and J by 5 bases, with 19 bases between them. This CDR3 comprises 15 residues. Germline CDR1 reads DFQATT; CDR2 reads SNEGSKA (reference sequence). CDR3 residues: CSASTVPEFGETQYF. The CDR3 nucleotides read TGCAGTGCTAGCACCGTCCCGGAGTTCGGGGAGACCCAGTACTTC.

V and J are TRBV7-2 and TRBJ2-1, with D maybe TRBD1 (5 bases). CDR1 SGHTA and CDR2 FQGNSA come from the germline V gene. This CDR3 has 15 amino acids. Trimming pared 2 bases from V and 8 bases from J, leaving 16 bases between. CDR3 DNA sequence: TGTGCCAGCAGCTTAACCGGACAAGGGTATGATGAGCAGTTCTTC. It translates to CASSLTGQGYDEQFF.

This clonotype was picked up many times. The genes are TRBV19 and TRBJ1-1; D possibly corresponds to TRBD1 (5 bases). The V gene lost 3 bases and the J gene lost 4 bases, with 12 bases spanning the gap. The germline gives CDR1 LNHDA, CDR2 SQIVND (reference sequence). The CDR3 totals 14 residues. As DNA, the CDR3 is TGTGCCAGTAGTATCGGGGGTAGGAGCACTGAAGCTTTCTTT. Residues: CASSIGGRSTEAFF.

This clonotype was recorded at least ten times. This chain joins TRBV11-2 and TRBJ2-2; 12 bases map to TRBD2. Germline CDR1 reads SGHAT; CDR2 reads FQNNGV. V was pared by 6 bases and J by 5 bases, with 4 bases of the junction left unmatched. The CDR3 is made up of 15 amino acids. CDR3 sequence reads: CASRRLAGETGELFF. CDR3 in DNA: TGTGCCAGCAGAAGACTAGCGGGAGAGACCGGGGAGCTGTTTTTT.

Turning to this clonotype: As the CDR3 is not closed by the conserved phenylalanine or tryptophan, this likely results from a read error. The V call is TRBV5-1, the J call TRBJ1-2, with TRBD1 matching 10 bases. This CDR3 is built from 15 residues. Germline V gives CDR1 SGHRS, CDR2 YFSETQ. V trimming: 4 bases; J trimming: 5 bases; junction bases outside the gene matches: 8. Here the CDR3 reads CASSVNRDRGYGYTL. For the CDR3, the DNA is TGCGCCAGCAGCGTGAACCGGGACAGGGGATATGGCTACACCTTA.

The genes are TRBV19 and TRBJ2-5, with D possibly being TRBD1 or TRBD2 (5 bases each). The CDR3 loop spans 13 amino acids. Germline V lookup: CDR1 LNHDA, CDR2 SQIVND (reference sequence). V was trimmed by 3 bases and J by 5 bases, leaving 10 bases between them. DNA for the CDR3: TGTGCCAGTAGTATCGGGGCGGTTGAGACCCAGTACTTC. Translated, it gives CASSIGAVETQYF.

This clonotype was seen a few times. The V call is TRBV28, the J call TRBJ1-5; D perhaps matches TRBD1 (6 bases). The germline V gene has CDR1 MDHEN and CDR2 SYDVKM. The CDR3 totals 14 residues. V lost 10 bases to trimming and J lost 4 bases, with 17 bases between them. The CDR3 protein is CATTAGDRNQPQHF. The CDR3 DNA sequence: TGTGCCACTACTGCAGGGGATCGGAATCAGCCCCAGCATTTT.

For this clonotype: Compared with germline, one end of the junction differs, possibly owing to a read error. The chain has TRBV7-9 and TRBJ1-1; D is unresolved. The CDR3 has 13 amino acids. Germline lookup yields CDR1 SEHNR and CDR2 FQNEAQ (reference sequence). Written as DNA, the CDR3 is TGTGCCAGCAGCTTTGCGTCAAACACTGTAGCTTTCTTT. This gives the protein CASSFASNTVAFF.

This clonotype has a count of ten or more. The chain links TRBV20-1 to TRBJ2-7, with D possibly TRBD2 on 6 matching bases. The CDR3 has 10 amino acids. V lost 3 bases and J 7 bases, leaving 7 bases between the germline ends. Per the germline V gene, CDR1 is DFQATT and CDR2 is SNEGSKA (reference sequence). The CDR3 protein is CSARGGEQYF. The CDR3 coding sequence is TGCAGTGCTAGGGGAGGTGAGCAGTACTTC.

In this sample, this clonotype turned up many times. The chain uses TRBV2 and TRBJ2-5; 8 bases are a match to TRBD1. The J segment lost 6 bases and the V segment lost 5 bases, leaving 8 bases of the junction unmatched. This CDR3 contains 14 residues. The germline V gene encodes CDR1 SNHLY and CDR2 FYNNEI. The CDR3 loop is CASSWVQGVKTQYF. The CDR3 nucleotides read TGTGCCAGCAGTTGGGTACAGGGGGTGAAGACCCAGTACTTC.

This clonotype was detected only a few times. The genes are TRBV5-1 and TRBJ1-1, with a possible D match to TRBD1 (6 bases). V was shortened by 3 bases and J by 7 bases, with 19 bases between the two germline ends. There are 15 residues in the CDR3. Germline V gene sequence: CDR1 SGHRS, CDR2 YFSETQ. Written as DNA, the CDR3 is TGCGCCAGCAGCTCCTCACTCTCAGGGGTGGATGAAGCTTTCTTT. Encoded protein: CASSSSLSGVDEAFF.

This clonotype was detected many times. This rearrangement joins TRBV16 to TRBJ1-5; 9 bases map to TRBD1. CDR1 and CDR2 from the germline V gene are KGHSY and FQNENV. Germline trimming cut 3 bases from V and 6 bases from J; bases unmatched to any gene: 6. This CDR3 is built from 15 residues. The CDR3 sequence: CASSQEQGAGQPQHF. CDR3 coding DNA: TGTGCCAGCAGCCAGGAACAGGGGGCCGGTCAGCCCCAGCATTTT. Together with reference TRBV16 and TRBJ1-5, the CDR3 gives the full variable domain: GEEVAQTPKHLVRGEGQKAKLYCAPIKGHSYVFWYQQVLKNEFKFLISFQNENVFDETGMPKERFSAKCLPNSPCSLEIQATKLEDSAVYFCASSQEQGAGQPQHFGDGTRLSIL.

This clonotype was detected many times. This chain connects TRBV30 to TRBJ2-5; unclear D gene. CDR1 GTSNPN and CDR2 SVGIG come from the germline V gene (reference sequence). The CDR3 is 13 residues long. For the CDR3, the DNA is TGTGCTGGGAAAGGCAGCGTACAAGAGACCCAGTACTTC. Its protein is CAGKGSVQETQYF.

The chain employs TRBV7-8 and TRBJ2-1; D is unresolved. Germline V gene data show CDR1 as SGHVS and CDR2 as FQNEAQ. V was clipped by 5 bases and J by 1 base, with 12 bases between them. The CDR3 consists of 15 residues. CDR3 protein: CASSADQSSYNEQFF. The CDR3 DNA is TGTGCCAGCAGCGCCGACCAGTCTTCCTACAATGAGCAGTTCTTC.

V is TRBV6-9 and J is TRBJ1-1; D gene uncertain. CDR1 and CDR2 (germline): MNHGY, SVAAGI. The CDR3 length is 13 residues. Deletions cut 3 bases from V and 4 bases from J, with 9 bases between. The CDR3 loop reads CASSYGEVTEAFF. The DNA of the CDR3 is TGTGCCAGCAGTTACGGGGAGGTCACTGAAGCTTTCTTT.

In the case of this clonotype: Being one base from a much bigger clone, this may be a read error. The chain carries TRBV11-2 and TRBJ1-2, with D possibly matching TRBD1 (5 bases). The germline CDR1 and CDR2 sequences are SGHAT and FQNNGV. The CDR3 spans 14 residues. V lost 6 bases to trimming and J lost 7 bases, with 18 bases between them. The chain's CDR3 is CASSLPGPACGYTF. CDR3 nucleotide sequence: TGTGCCAGCAGTCTACCGGGGCCCGCCTGTGGCTACACCTTC.

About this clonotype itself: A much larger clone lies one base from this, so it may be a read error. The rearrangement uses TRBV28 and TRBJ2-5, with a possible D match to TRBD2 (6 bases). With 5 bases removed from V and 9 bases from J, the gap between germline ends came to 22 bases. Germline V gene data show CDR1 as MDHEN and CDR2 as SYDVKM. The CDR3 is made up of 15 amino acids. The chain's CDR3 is CASSVGSPVSEAQYF. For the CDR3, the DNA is TGTGCCAGCAGTGTCGGGAGTCCCGTATCCGAGGCCCAGTACTTC.

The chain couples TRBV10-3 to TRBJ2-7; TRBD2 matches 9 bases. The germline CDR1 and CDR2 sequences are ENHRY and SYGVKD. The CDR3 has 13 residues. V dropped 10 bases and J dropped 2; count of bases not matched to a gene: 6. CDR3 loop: CATRTSDAYEQYF. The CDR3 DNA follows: TGTGCCACGAGGACTAGCGATGCCTACGAGCAGTACTTC.

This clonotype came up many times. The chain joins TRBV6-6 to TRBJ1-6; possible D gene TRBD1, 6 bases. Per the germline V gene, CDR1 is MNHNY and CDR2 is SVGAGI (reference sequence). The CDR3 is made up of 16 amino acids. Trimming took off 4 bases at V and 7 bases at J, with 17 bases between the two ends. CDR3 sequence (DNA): TGTGCCAGCAGTTCTCGAACGGCAGGGGCAAATTCACCCCTCCACTTT. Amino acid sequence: CASSSRTAGANSPLHF.